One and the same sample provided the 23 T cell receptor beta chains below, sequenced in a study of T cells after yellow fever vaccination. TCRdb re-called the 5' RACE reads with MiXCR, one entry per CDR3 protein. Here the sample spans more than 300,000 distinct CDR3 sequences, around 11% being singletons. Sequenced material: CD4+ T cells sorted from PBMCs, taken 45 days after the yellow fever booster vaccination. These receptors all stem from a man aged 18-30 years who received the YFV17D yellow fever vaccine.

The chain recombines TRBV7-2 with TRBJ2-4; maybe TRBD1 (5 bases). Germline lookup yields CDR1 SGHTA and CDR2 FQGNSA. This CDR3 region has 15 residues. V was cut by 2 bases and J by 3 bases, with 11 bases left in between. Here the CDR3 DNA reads TGTGCCAGCAGCTTACGCCAGGGTCTCAAAAACATTCAGTACTTC. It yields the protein CASSLRQGLKNIQYF.

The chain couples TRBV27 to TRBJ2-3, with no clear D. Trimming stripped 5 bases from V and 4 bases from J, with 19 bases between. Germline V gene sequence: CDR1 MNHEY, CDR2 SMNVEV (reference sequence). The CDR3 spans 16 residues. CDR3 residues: CASSRRAPPRPDTQYF. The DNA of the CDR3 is TGTGCCAGCAGTAGAAGGGCCCCCCCCAGGCCAGATACGCAGTATTTT.

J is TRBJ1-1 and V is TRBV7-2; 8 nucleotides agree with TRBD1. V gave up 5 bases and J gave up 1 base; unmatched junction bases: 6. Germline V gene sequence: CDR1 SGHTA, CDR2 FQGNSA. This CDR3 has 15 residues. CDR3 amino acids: CASSPGQGRNTEAFF. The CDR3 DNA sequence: TGTGCCAGCAGCCCAGGACAGGGTAGGAACACTGAAGCTTTCTTT.

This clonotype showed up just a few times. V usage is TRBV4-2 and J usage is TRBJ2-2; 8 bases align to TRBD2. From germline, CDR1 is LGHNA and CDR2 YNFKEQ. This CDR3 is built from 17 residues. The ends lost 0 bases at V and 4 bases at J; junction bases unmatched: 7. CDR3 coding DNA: TGTGCCAGCAGCCAAGAGAGAAAGCGGGGGCCCACCGGGGAGCTGTTTTTT. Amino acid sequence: CASSQERKRGPTGELFF.

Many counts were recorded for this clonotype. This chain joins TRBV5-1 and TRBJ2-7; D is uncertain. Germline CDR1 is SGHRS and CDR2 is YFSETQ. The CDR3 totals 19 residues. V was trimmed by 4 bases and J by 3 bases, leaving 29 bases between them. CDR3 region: CASSPLPNESRKLYYEQYV. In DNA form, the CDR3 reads TGCGCCAGCAGCCCACTCCCGAACGAGTCGCGGAAGTTGTACTACGAGCAGTACGTC.

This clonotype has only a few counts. CDR3 sequence reads: CASSQENGDTQYF. CDR3 sequence (DNA): TGCGCCAGCAGCCAAGAAAATGGCGATACGCAGTATTTT. The chain is built from TRBV4-3 and TRBJ2-3; no clear D. V dropped 0 bases and J dropped 6 bases, with 7 bases sitting between them. The CDR3 covers 13 residues. Germline assignment: CDR1 LGHNA and CDR2 YSLEER.

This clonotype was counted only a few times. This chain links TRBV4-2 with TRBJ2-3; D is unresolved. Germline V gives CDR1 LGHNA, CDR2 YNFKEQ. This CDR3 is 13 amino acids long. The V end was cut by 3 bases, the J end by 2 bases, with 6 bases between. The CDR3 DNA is TGTGCCAGCAGCCATGGATCCACAGATACGCAGTATTTT. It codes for CASSHGSTDTQYF.

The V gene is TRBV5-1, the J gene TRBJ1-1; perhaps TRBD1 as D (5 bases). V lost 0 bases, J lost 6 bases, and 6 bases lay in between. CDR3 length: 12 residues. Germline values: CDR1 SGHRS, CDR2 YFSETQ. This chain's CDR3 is CASSLETAEAFF. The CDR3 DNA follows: TGCGCCAGCAGCTTGGAGACAGCTGAAGCTTTCTTT.

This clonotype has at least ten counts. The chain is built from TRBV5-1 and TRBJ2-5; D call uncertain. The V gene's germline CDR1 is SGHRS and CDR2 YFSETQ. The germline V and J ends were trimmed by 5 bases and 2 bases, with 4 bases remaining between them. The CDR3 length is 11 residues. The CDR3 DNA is TGCGCCAGCAGGTTTCAAGAGACCCAGTACTTC. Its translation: CASRFQETQYF. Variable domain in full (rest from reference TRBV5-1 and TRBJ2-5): KAGVTQTPRYLIKTRGQQVTLSCSPISGHRSVSWYQQTPGQGLQFLFEYFSETQRNKGNFPGRFSGRQFSNSRSEMNVSTLELGDSALYLCASRFQETQYFGPGTRLLVL.

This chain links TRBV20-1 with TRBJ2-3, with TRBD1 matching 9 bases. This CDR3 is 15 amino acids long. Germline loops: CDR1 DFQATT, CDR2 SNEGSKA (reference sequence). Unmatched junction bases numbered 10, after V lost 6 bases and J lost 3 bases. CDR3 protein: CSAAGTGRGTDTQYF. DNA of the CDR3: TGCAGTGCGGCCGGGACAGGGAGGGGAACAGATACGCAGTATTTT.

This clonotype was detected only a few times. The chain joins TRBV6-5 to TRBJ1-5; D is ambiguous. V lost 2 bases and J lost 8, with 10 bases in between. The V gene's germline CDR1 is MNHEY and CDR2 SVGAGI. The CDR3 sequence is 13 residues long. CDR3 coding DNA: TGTGCCAGCAGTTACGGGGTAAAGGAGCCCCAGCATTTT. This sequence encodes CASSYGVKEPQHF.

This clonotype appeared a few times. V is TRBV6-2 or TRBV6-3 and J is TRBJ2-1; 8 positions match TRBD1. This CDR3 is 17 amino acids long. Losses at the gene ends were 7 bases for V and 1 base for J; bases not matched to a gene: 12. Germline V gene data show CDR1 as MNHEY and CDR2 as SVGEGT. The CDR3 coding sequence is TGTGCCAGCACCGACGGGACAGGAGAGTTTTCCTACAATGAGCAGTTCTTC. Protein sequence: CASTDGTGEFSYNEQFF.

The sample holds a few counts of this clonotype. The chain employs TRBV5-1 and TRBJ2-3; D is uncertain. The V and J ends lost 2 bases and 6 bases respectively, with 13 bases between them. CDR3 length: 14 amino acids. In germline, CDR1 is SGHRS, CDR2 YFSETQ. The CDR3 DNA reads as TGCGCCAGCAGCTTCCGGGTAGCCCCGGATACGCAGTATTTT. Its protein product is CASSFRVAPDTQYF. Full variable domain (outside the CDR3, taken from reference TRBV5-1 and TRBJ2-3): KAGVTQTPRYLIKTRGQQVTLSCSPISGHRSVSWYQQTPGQGLQFLFEYFSETQRNKGNFPGRFSGRQFSNSRSEMNVSTLELGDSALYLCASSFRVAPDTQYFGPGTRLTVL.

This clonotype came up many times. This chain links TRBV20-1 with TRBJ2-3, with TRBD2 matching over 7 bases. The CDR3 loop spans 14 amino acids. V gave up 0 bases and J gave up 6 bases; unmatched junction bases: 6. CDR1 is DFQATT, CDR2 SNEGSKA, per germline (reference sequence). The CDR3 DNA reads TGCAGTGCTAGAGATCTGGTCGGGGGGGATACGCAGTATTTT. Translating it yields CSARDLVGGDTQYF.

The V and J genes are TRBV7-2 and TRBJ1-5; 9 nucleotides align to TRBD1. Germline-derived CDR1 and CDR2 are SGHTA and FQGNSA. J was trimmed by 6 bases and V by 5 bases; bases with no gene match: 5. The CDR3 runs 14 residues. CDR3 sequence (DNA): TGTGCCAGCAGCCCGGGACAGGGAACTCAGCCCCAGCATTTT. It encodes CASSPGQGTQPQHF. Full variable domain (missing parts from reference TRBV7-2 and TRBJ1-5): GAGVSQSPSNKVTEKGKDVELRCDPISGHTALYWYRQSLGQGLEFLIYFQGNSAPDKSGLPSDRFSAERTGGSVSTLTIQRTQQEDSAVYLCASSPGQGTQPQHFGDGTRLSIL.

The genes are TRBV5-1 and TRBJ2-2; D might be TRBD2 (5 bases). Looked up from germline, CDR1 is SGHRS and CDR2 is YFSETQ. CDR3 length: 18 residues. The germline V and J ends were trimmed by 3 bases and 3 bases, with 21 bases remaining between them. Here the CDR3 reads CASSSLGSSRLYTGELFF. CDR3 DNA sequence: TGCGCCAGCAGCTCCCTGGGGAGCAGTCGACTATACACCGGGGAGCTGTTTTTT.

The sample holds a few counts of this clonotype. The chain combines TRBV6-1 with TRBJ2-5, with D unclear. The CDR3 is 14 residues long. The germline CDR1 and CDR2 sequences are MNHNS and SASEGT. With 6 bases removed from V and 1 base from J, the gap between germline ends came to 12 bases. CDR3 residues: CASRETNPQETQYF. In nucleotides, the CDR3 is TGTGCCAGCAGAGAAACCAACCCCCAAGAGACCCAGTACTTC.

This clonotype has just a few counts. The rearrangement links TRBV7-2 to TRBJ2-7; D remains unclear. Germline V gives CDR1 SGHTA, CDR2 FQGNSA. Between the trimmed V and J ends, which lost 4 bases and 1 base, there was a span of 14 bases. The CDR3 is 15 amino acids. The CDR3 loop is CASSSAGKQSYEQYV. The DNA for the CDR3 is TGTGCCAGCAGCTCCGCTGGCAAGCAATCCTACGAGCAGTACGTC.

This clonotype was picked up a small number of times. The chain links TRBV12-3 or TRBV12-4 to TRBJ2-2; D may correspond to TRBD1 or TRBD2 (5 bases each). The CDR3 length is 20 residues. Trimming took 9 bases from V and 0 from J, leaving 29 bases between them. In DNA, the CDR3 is TGTGCCAGTTCCTTTTCTAACCGGGGCTTAATAACGGCGAACACCGGGGAGCTGTTTTTT. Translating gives CASSFSNRGLITANTGELFF.

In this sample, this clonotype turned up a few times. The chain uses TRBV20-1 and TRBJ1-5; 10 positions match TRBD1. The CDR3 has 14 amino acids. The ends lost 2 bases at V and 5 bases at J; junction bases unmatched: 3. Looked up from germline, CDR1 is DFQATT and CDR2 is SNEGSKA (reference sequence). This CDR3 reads CSARTDRGYQPQHF. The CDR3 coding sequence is TGCAGTGCTAGAACGGACAGGGGGTATCAGCCCCAGCATTTT.

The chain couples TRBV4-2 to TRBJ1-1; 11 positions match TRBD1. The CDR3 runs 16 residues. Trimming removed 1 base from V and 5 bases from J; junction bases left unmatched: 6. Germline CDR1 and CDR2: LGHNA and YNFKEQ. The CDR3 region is CASSQAGTGGWTEAFF. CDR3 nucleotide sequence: TGTGCCAGCAGCCAAGCCGGGACAGGGGGTTGGACTGAAGCTTTCTTT.

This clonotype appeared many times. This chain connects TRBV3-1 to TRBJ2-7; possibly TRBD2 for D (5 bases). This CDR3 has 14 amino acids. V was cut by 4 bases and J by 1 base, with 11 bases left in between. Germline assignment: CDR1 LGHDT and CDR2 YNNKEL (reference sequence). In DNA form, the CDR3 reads TGTGCCAGCAGCCGAGGAACGGGATCCTACGAGCAGTACGTC. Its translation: CASSRGTGSYEQYV.

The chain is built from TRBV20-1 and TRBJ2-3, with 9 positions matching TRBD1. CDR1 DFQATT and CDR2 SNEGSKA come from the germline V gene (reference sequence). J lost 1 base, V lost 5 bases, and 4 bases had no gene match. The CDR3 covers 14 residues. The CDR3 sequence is CSAQRTGGTDTQYF. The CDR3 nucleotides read TGCAGTGCTCAAAGGACAGGGGGCACAGATACGCAGTATTTT.